The present entry profiles one TCR beta chain with its context. Antigen specificity is unknown. The time point is: newly diagnosed GD, antithyroid drugs for less than 3 months. RNA extracted from PBMCs served as the sequencing template. Construction of TCR beta libraries relied on iRepertoire HTBI primers and on Arm-PCR targeting CDR3 regions. TCRdb redid the calling of the multiplex PCR reads with MiXCR, one entry per CDR3 protein. Among a few hundred thousand distinct CDR3 sequences listed, around 13% were seen once. This entry comes from a study of regulatory T cells in long-lasting Graves disease. Findings and limits, study-wide: Persistent cases of Graves' showed reduced TCR diversity relative to newly diagnosed patients. Peripheral blood, not thyroid tissue, was the sole material studied.

V lost 6 bases and J 4 bases, leaving 13 bases between the germline ends. Per the germline V gene, CDR1 is MDHEN and CDR2 is SYDVKM. There are 13 residues in the CDR3. These data were also reused for a study on T cells in Graves' hyperthyroidism and ophthalmopathy. That study adds: An initial round of RT-PCR targeting the TCR CDR3 relied on the HTBI primer set.

This receptor was identified in a woman aged 50 to 60 with Graves disease. This chain joins TRBV28 and TRBJ2-7; no clear D. The sequences come from peripheral blood mononuclear cells (PBMCs), collected at new diagnosis, from a patient treated with antithyroid drugs. CDR3 nucleotides: TGTGCCAGCAGAAACAAATATAAGTACGAGCAGTACTTC. Amino acids: CASRNKYKYEQYF.